This T cell receptor beta chain was identified during a study of T cells in Graves' hyperthyroidism and ophthalmopathy. There are a few counts of this clonotype. The antigen is undetermined. Study results and limitations: Ophthalmopathy was told apart from stable hyperthyroidism by a 13 V-J model. The model predicted ophthalmopathy a median roughly 6.3 months before onset.

It was RNA transcripts that yielded the amplified TCR beta CDR3 regions. Carried out on the TCR CDR3, a first-round RT-PCR used the HTBI primer set. MiXCR, run by TCRdb on the multiplex PCR reads, gives a single entry per CDR3 protein. The sample holds approximately 590,000 distinct CDR3 sequences; roughly 46% are singletons and the top ten take about 8.2%. With a duration under 2 months, the hyperthyroidism was newly diagnosed in patients aged 18 to 65. Sequencing was performed on peripheral blood or thyroid tissue (not recorded which). The TCR was taken from a woman between 18 and 30 years old with Graves' hyperthyroidism.

The CDR3 nucleotides are TGCAGTGCTAGACTCTCTGGGTCGAGCAATCAGCCCCAGCATTTT. This encodes CSARLSGSSNQPQHF. This chain joins TRBV20-1 and TRBJ1-5; no firm D call. The germline V and J ends were trimmed by 2 bases and 1 base, with 12 bases remaining between them. The CDR3 totals 15 residues. Germline V gives CDR1 DFQATT, CDR2 SNEGSKA (reference sequence).